These T cell receptor beta chains were read from a single sample in a study of T-cell memory formation after mild COVID-19. TCRdb redid the calling of the 5' RACE reads with MiXCR, one entry per CDR3 protein. In the table there are some 410,000 distinct CDR3 sequences, more than 20% of which are singletons. Source material: PBMCs or a T cell subset sorted from them (not recorded which). The source is an adult woman who had mild COVID-19 (a few samples of this study predate the infection). Cell type and time point are not known. CDR3s leave out the opening cysteine and the closing phenylalanine or tryptophan. The order of the fields is J gene, CDR3 length, clone size, V gene, CDR3 protein. Expanded clones get a size class; other rows say once, few or many, or leave the size out.

J gene: TRBJ2-1
CDR3 length: 12
clone size: few
V gene: TRBV6-5
CDR3 protein: ASSSGLDDNEQF

J gene: TRBJ1-1
CDR3 length: 13
clone size: NA
V gene: TRBV6-5
CDR3 protein: ASSYSRRGFTEAF

J gene: TRBJ1-1
CDR3 length: 13
clone size: NA
V gene: TRBV5-5
CDR3 protein: ASSDQGKVNTEAF

J gene: TRBJ2-1
CDR3 length: 14
clone size: few
V gene: TRBV29-1
CDR3 protein: SVPWIGGTSYNEQF

J gene: TRBJ1-2
CDR3 length: 12
clone size: NA
V gene: TRBV19
CDR3 protein: ASINTGQTYGYT

J gene: TRBJ2-7
CDR3 length: 10
clone size: few
V gene: TRBV4-3
CDR3 protein: ASSQNSDEQY

J gene: TRBJ2-3
CDR3 length: 11
clone size: few
V gene: TRBV6-1
CDR3 protein: ASSEFYTDTQY

J gene: TRBJ1-6
CDR3 length: 13
clone size: few
V gene: TRBV7-8
CDR3 protein: ASRGGDAYNSPLH

J gene: TRBJ2-1
CDR3 length: 9
clone size: few
V gene: TRBV20-1
CDR3 protein: SAVTTDEQF

J gene: TRBJ2-1
CDR3 length: 15
clone size: few
V gene: TRBV3-1
CDR3 protein: ASSRIVAGIPYNEQF

J gene: TRBJ2-7
CDR3 length: 15
clone size: few
V gene: TRBV4-1
CDR3 protein: ASSQEGGPASSYEQY

J gene: TRBJ2-5
CDR3 length: 8
clone size: many
V gene: TRBV25-1
CDR3 protein: ASGGETQY

J gene: TRBJ2-3
CDR3 length: 9
clone size: few
V gene: TRBV20-1
CDR3 protein: SARSMDTQY

J gene: TRBJ2-5
CDR3 length: 13
clone size: NA
V gene: TRBV5-1
CDR3 protein: ASSLERDSQETQY

J gene: TRBJ2-3
CDR3 length: 17
clone size: NA
V gene: TRBV4-2
CDR3 protein: ASSQSTLTSGGRTDTQY

J gene: TRBJ2-7
CDR3 length: 13
clone size: many
V gene: TRBV28
CDR3 protein: ASSFFGHRSYEQY

J gene: TRBJ2-1
CDR3 length: 14
clone size: NA
V gene: TRBV14
CDR3 protein: ASSNRDYPSYNEQF

J gene: TRBJ1-1
CDR3 length: 12
clone size: NA
V gene: TRBV27
CDR3 protein: ASSLMRANTEAF

J gene: TRBJ2-1
CDR3 length: 12
clone size: few
V gene: TRBV7-6
CDR3 protein: ASSILAGVYEQF

J gene: TRBJ1-5
CDR3 length: 13
clone size: many
V gene: TRBV5-6
CDR3 protein: ASSLSGQVVQPQH

J gene: TRBJ1-1
CDR3 length: 11
clone size: NA
V gene: TRBV12-3/TRBV12-4
CDR3 protein: ASGVKGGTEAF

J gene: TRBJ2-7
CDR3 length: 12
clone size: NA
V gene: TRBV24-1
CDR3 protein: ATSDQTGFYEQY

J gene: TRBJ2-7
CDR3 length: 11
clone size: few
V gene: TRBV7-9
CDR3 protein: ASSSSGRYEQY

J gene: TRBJ2-1
CDR3 length: 11
clone size: few
V gene: TRBV9
CDR3 protein: ASSVGAENEQF

J gene: TRBJ2-3
CDR3 length: 12
clone size: few
V gene: TRBV7-6
CDR3 protein: ASSLTGVADTQY